Following are 19 T cell receptor beta chains from one sample sequenced in a study of blood T cell repertoires in COVID-19. Here immunoSEQ multiplex PCR was the method, and the copy in TCRdb shows in-frame clones only, minus some. The table lists over 450,000 clones, roughly 87% of them singletons. Sequencing input: peripheral blood. These receptors all come from a man younger than 35 with COVID-19, enrolled during active disease.

This chain joins TRBV15 and TRBJ2-1; 7 bases align to TRBD2. Losses at the gene ends were 0 bases for V and 3 bases for J; bases not matched to a gene: 8. Germline assignment: CDR1 LNHNV and CDR2 YYDKDF (reference sequence). This CDR3 has 17 amino acids. As DNA, the CDR3 is TGTGCCACCAGCAGAGATCCCCCTAGCGGATTCTACAATGAGCAGTTCTTC. Translation gives CATSRDPPSGFYNEQFF.

The chain employs TRBV7-2 and TRBJ2-3; 13 bases align to TRBD2. After removal of 3 bases from V and 2 bases from J, the junction contained 8 bases not matched to a gene. The CDR3 has 18 residues. CDR1 is SGHTA, CDR2 FQGNSA, per germline. The CDR3 DNA follows: TGTGCCAGCAGCTTCCAACCGACTAGCGGGAGGTACACAGATACGCAGTATTTT. This sequence encodes CASSFQPTSGRYTDTQYF. Variable domain in full (rest from reference TRBV7-2 and TRBJ2-3): GAGVSQSPSNKVTEKGKDVELRCDPISGHTALYWYRQSLGQGLEFLIYFQGNSAPDKSGLPSDRFSAERTGGSVSTLTIQRTQQEDSAVYLCASSFQPTSGRYTDTQYFGPGTRLTVL.

This clone was recorded once. The chain has TRBV11-2 and TRBJ1-4; D unclear. Trimming stripped 0 bases from V and 10 bases from J, with 6 bases between. This CDR3 has 12 residues. From germline, CDR1 is SGHAT and CDR2 FQNNGV. The CDR3 sequence: CASSLDRVKLFF. CDR3 coding DNA: TGTGCCAGCAGCTTAGATCGAGTAAAACTGTTTTTT.

For the CDR3, the DNA is TGTGCCAGCAGCCAGGGGGCCCTGAACGAGCAGTACTTC. The encoded protein is CASSQGALNEQYF. The chain recombines TRBV3-1 (or the pseudogene TRBV3-2) with TRBJ2-7; D is possibly TRBD1 (6 bases). The CDR3 loop spans 13 amino acids. V dropped 3 bases and J dropped 5 bases, with 11 bases sitting between them. Germline V gene lookup returns CDR1 LGHDT and CDR2 YNNKEL (reference sequence).

V and J are TRBV7-6 and TRBJ2-5, with D possibly matching TRBD2 (5 bases). Trimming stripped 1 base from V and 0 bases from J, with 9 bases between. Per germline, CDR1 SGHVS and CDR2 FNYEAQ. This CDR3 spans 15 amino acids. The CDR3 region is CASSLVSGNQETQYF. The CDR3 bases are TGTGCCAGCAGCTTAGTGTCGGGGAACCAAGAGACCCAGTACTTC.

V gene TRBV27 combines with J gene TRBJ1-2; D perhaps matches TRBD1 (6 bases). The CDR3 sequence is 13 residues long. Germline V gives CDR1 MNHEY, CDR2 SMNVEV (reference sequence). Trimming stripped 5 bases from V and 2 bases from J, with 9 bases between. CDR3 nucleotide sequence: TGTGCCAGCAGTGCGGACAGAAACTATGGCTACACCTTC. It yields the protein CASSADRNYGYTF.

The rearrangement links TRBV29-1 to TRBJ2-5, with D possibly matching TRBD1 (6 bases). CDR3 size: 14 residues. V was shortened by 3 bases and J by 5 bases, with 16 bases between the two germline ends. CDR1 and CDR2 (germline): SQVTM, ANQGSEA. The CDR3 DNA reads as TGCAGCGTTGATGACAGGAGTATGTGGGAGACCCAGTACTTC. Its protein is CSVDDRSMWETQYF.

This chain links TRBV11-2 with TRBJ1-6, with 8 nucleotides matching TRBD1. After removal of 1 base from V and 9 bases from J, the junction contained 2 bases not matched to a gene. This CDR3 comprises 14 residues. Germline-derived CDR1 and CDR2 are SGHAT and FQNNGV. CDR3 bases: TGTGCCAGCAGCTTAGGGACAGGGTTTTCACCCCTCCACTTT. As protein: CASSLGTGFSPLHF.

The V and J genes are TRBV2 and TRBJ2-1; D remains unclear. Trimming left V 10 bases short and J 14 bases short, with 18 bases between. The germline gives CDR1 SNHLY, CDR2 FYNNEI. The CDR3 spans 11 residues. CDR3 sequence reads: CATTEAPKEFF. CDR3 DNA: TGTGCCACAACCGAGGCCCCGAAAGAGTTCTTC.

This chain uses TRBV19 with TRBJ1-5, with 9 bases aligning to TRBD1. Losses at the gene ends were 6 bases for V and 4 bases for J; bases not matched to a gene: 16. Germline V CDR1 and CDR2: LNHDA, SQIVND (reference sequence). CDR3 length: 18 residues. The DNA of the CDR3 is TGTGCCAGTAGCCAAGGGGGACAGGGATCTGCTTTTAATCAGCCCCAGCATTTT. Protein: CASSQGGQGSAFNQPQHF.

V usage is TRBV24-1 and J usage is TRBJ1-1, with no clear D. The CDR3 sequence is 13 residues long. The germline V gene encodes CDR1 KGHDR and CDR2 SFDVKD. V lost 9 bases and J lost 0, with 10 bases in between. The CDR3 is CATREAMNTEAFF. DNA of the CDR3: TGTGCCACCCGGGAAGCTATGAACACTGAAGCTTTCTTT.

The rearrangement joins TRBV10-1 to TRBJ2-2; 7 nucleotides line up with TRBD1. This CDR3 spans 15 amino acids. Germline CDR1 and CDR2: WNHNN and SYGVQD (reference sequence). Trimming cost V 5 bases and J 3 bases; bases outside gene matches: 6. The DNA of the CDR3 is TGCGCCAGCAGTATGGACAGGTTGGACACCGGGGAGCTGTTTTTT. Amino acids: CASSMDRLDTGELFF.

V and J are TRBV13 and TRBJ1-1, with D perhaps TRBD1 (5 bases). The CDR3 length is 16 residues. V was clipped by 3 bases and J by 1 base, with 15 bases between them. The germline V gene encodes CDR1 PRHDT and CDR2 FYEKMQ (reference sequence). The CDR3 region is CASSFSGWGENTEAFF. CDR3 bases: TGTGCCAGCAGCTTTTCGGGGTGGGGGGAGAACACTGAAGCTTTCTTT. Using reference TRBV13 and TRBJ1-1 for the parts outside the CDR3, the full variable domain is AAGVIQSPRHLIKEKRETATLKCYPIPRHDTVYWYQQGPGQDPQFLISFYEKMQSDKGSIPDRFSAQQFSDYHSELNMSSLELGDSALYFCASSFSGWGENTEAFFGQGTRLTVV.

CDR3 region: CATSDYSGEQYF. The CDR3 region has the DNA TGTGCCACCAGTGACTATAGTGGCGAGCAGTACTTC. The chain joins TRBV24-1 to TRBJ2-7; D is uncertain. CDR1 is KGHDR and CDR2 is SFDVKD in the germline V gene. Trimming removed 4 bases at V and 6 bases at J, with 9 bases between. This CDR3 contains 12 residues.

The rearrangement joins TRBV5-1 to TRBJ2-1; TRBD2 might be the D (5 bases). The CDR3 spans 17 residues. The germline V gene encodes CDR1 SGHRS and CDR2 YFSETQ. V lost 4 bases and J lost 2, with 19 bases in between. CDR3 sequence reads: CASSPDSPGRPYNEQFF. For the CDR3, the DNA is TGCGCCAGCAGCCCGGACTCCCCGGGAAGGCCCTACAATGAGCAGTTCTTC.

The chain couples TRBV20-1 to TRBJ1-4; 9 bases align to TRBD1. CDR1 DFQATT and CDR2 SNEGSKA come from the germline V gene (reference sequence). Losses at the gene ends were 3 bases for V and 5 bases for J; bases not matched to a gene: 7. The CDR3 has 15 amino acids. CDR3 region: CSASSSGTGNEKLFF. Here the CDR3 DNA reads TGCAGTGCTAGTTCCTCCGGGACAGGGAATGAAAAACTGTTTTTT.

The chain links TRBV18 to TRBJ2-7; the match to TRBD1 covers 7 bases. Germline values: CDR1 KGHSH, CDR2 LQKENI. This CDR3 has 14 residues. V trimming: 3 bases; J trimming: 2 bases; junction bases outside the gene matches: 4. The CDR3 DNA reads TGTGCCAGCTCACCCGGGACAGCCGCCTACGAGCAGTACTTC. Translation gives CASSPGTAAYEQYF.

The chain joins TRBV6-5 to TRBJ1-1; 7 positions match TRBD1. The CDR3 runs to 14 residues. Germline CDR1 MNHEY, CDR2 SVGAGI. After removal of 7 bases from V and 4 bases from J, the junction contained 9 bases not matched to a gene. The CDR3 sequence: CASKDREARTEAFF. The CDR3 DNA follows: TGTGCCAGCAAAGACAGGGAGGCGCGCACTGAAGCTTTCTTT.

The V and J genes are TRBV5-1 and TRBJ1-4; TRBD1 might be the D (6 bases). There are 14 residues in the CDR3. The germline V gene has CDR1 SGHRS and CDR2 YFSETQ. Trimming stripped 3 bases from V and 6 bases from J, with 12 bases between. For the CDR3, the DNA is TGCGCCAGCAGCTGGAAGGGGGATGATGAAAAACTGTTTTTT. This sequence encodes CASSWKGDDEKLFF. The entire variable domain, with the rest obtained from reference TRBV5-1 and TRBJ1-4, is as follows: KAGVTQTPRYLIKTRGQQVTLSCSPISGHRSVSWYQQTPGQGLQFLFEYFSETQRNKGNFPGRFSGRQFSNSRSEMNVSTLELGDSALYLCASSWKGDDEKLFFGSGTQLSVL.